This T cell receptor beta chain came from a study of blood T cell repertoires in COVID-19. The overall study: The study drew acute and convalescent COVID-19 samples from the United States, Italy and Spain. PBMCs, B-cell-depleted T cells, or T cells provided the cDNA or gDNA that made up the material.

In the original analysis: Amplified reference gene primers provided the basis for estimating nucleated cell counts. Clones were sequenced by immunoSEQ multiplex PCR, and TCRdb holds only the in-frame ones, with some missing. The DNA was the basis for D and trimming; V, J and clone size are from that table. This sample yields approximately 300,000 clones, of which roughly 90% are seen a single time; around 11% belongs to the top ten. Those enrolled in Seattle joined during active infection and were followed longitudinally afterward. With 4 bases clipped from V and 7 bases from J, the junction kept 6 bases outside the gene matches. Germline-derived CDR1 and CDR2 are SGDLS and YYNGEE. The CDR3 totals 15 residues.

V and J are TRBV9 and TRBJ2-7, with 15 bases fitting TRBD2. The sequencing sample was made of peripheral blood. The TCR originated in a woman in her twenties or thirties with COVID-19, enrolled during active disease. CDR3 nucleotides: TGTGCCAGCAGCCCGGGACTAGCGGGAGGTTGGGAGCAGTACTTC. Translated, it gives CASSPGLAGGWEQYF. Looking up the rest from reference TRBV9 and TRBJ2-7 gives the full variable domain: DSGVTQTPKHLITATGQRVTLRCSPRSGDLSVYWYQQSLDQGLQFLIQYYNGEERAKGNILERFSAQQFPDLHSELNLSSLELGDSALYFCASSPGLAGGWEQYFGPGTRLTVT.